This T cell receptor beta chain was identified during a study of blood T cells in healthy people across ages (dated by TCRdb to about 2015). Regarding the complete study: In model experiments, roughly one uniquely barcoded TCR beta cDNA molecule per two T cells was captured by template switching. To avoid experimental bias, donors of different ages were randomly spread across the sequencing lanes. Age-related changes in TCR beta repertoire diversity were measured in the study by deep sequencing normalized with unique cDNA molecular identifiers. The study analyzed two additional independent replicas of 1 million unique cDNA reads from the same blood draw for two donors, one aged 18 to 30 and one aged 80 or older. Donors were grouped into four age groups: young (average 16 years), middle-aged (39), aged (roughly 62) and long-lived (less than 85).

Study-wide findings and limitations: There was a strong correlation between observed TCR beta diversity and the percentage of naive T cells measured by flow cytometry. Bulk unsorted PBMC profiling prevented conclusive comparison of naive and antigen-experienced compartments. Observed TCR beta diversity per million T cells fell roughly linearly with age, and a significant reduction was already apparent by age about 38. Because donor CMV infection status was unknown, age-related changes in expanded clonotypes were potentially confounded. Compared with the aged group, the long-lived group had more naive CD4+ T cells, fewer expanded clones and increased TCR diversity, suggesting age selection. Estimates of total diversity based on one million sequenced T cells were regarded as lower bounds and as underestimates.

The library came from 5' RACE. Data came from an Illumina HiSeq 2500. A second roughly 6 to 11 cycle PCR used a sample-barcoded 5' primer and a J-beta primer mix. A template-switch 5' adaptor carrying 12 random nucleotides introduced a unique molecular identifier onto each TCR beta cDNA molecule. Each sample yielded at least 3 million CDR3-containing paired-end reads. All of the RNA was converted into first-strand cDNA using the Mint cDNA synthesis kit, with a TRBC-specific oligonucleotide serving as the primer. After uracil-DNA glycosylase treatment, a first 18-cycle PCR used universal primers M1SS and BC2_uni_R on all cDNA. Per the original workflow: For normalization, 1 million high-quality reads, each with a distinct molecular identifier, were randomly selected from each sample. Instead of being binned into consensus sequences, reads with shared molecular identifiers were discarded. MiTCR, with a Q25 quality threshold and the strictest error-elimination algorithm, was used for CDR3 identification, clonotype clustering and error correction. A nonparametric unseen species model with Euler transformation was used to estimate a lower bound on total TCR beta diversity. TCRdb passed the public sequencing reads through fastp at Q25 and MiXCR, retaining productive beta sequences. Records with the same CDR3 protein are collapsed into one entry carrying the most frequent genes and DNA. TCRdb's processing, not the authors' own work, is the source of the V and J calls. Across this sample there are 1,500,000 or so distinct CDR3 sequences, with approximately 42% seen only once. Together, the top ten hold approximately 4% of the sample.

This clonotype has just a few counts. It lacks a known antigen. There are no base qualities to consult, and no much larger clone falls within one base. Donors were a few dozen systemically healthy Caucasian individuals from Russia aged roughly 6 to 100 years. Each donor gave ten milliliters of peripheral blood, drawn into EDTA-treated Vacutainer tubes. PBMCs were isolated by Ficoll-Paque density-gradient centrifugation, with at least 7 million obtained per sample. Total RNA, at least 5.5 micrograms per sample, was extracted from PBMCs with Trizol reagent. The percentages of naive CD45RAhigh/CD27high T cells were determined by flow cytometry on a PBMC aliquot from every donor. V and J lose 2 bases and 3 bases, and a span of 11 bases separates them. Looking up the germline V gene (reference sequence) yields CDR1 SEHNR and CDR2 FQNEAQ. Reading from cysteine to phenylalanine, the CDR3 counts 15 amino acids. Only the CDR3 DNA is retained, 45 bases long and in frame from the first base.

The sequence came from a woman under 30 in good health. Sequencing was carried out using blood. The V gene is TRBV7-9 and the J gene is TRBJ2-1, with a tentative D gene TRBD2 over 6 matching bases. The bases are TGTGCCAGCAGCTTACCCGGGACTTACTACAATGAGCAGTTCTTC. This is translated as CASSLPGTYYNEQFF.